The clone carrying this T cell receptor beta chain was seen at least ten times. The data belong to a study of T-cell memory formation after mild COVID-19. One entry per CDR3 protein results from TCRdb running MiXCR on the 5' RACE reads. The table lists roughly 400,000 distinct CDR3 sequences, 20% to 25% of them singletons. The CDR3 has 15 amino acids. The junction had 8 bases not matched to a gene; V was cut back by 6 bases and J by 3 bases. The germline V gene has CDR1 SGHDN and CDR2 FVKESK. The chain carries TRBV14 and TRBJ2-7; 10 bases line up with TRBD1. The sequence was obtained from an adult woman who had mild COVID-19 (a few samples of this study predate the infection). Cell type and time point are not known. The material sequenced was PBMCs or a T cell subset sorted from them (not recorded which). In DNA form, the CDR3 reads TGTGCCAGCAGGGGGACAGGGGCCGAATACTACGAGCAGTACTTC. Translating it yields CASRGTGAEYYEQYF.